The 26 T cell receptor beta chains presented below share a single source sample, sequenced in a study of CD8+ T cells in alopecia areata. Treatment given: oral pan-JAK inhibitor, 5-10 mg twice daily. Following extraction, RNA underwent reverse transcription to cDNA, which served as the sequencing template. Method: immunoSEQ multiplex PCR; TCRdb's copy keeps in-frame clones and lacks some. The table includes around 180,000 clones, about three fifths detected once. The sample in question was CD4+ T cells sorted from blood, obtained at week 24, from a patient treated with tofacitinib. These receptors were collected from a human donor with alopecia areata.

The chain couples TRBV2 to TRBJ2-5; 9 nucleotides align to TRBD2. The CDR3 length is 15 residues. Germline V lookup: CDR1 SNHLY, CDR2 FYNNEI. The junction had 4 bases not matched to a gene; V was cut back by 4 bases and J by 1 base. The CDR3 DNA reads as TGTGCCAGCAGTGGCTGGCGGGGGGGCCAAGAGACCCAGTACTTC. Translation gives CASSGWRGGQETQYF.

CDR3 sequence: CASSLEGNTEAFF. In nucleotides, the CDR3 is TGTGCCAGCAGCTTAGAAGGGAACACTGAAGCTTTCTTT. J is TRBJ1-1 and V is TRBV11-2; D is unclear. V was cut by 0 bases and J by 1 base, with 3 bases left in between. CDR1 SGHAT and CDR2 FQNNGV come from the germline V gene. The CDR3 consists of 13 residues.

This clone was observed a few times. The genes are TRBV6-1 and TRBJ1-1; possibly TRBD1 for D (5 bases). The V end lost 2 bases, the J end lost 5 bases, and 15 bases lay between the germline ends. The CDR3 loop spans 15 amino acids. Germline CDR1 and CDR2: MNHNS and SASEGT. The CDR3: CASSESPGGGTEAFF. The CDR3 region has the DNA TGTGCCAGCAGTGAATCACCTGGGGGGGGGACTGAAGCTTTCTTT.

This clone was seen just once. V usage is TRBV29-1 and J usage is TRBJ1-2; 9 bases match TRBD1. Germline V gene lookup returns CDR1 SQVTM and CDR2 ANQGSEA. CDR3 length equals 15 residues. The V segment lost 1 base and the J segment 7 bases; nucleotides outside the gene matches: 10. CDR3: CSVEVWDRASVGYTF. DNA of the CDR3: TGCAGCGTTGAAGTATGGGACAGGGCCTCTGTTGGCTACACCTTC.

The count of this clone is one. CDR3 nucleotides: TGTGCCAGCTCACCGGAGACAGGGAAAGGCTATGGCTACACCTTC. Translated: CASSPETGKGYGYTF. V and J are TRBV18 and TRBJ1-2; 7 nucleotides align to TRBD1. The CDR3 contains 15 residues. Germline loops: CDR1 KGHSH, CDR2 LQKENI. V trimming: 3 bases; J trimming: 4 bases; junction bases outside the gene matches: 8. Using reference TRBV18 and TRBJ1-2 for the parts outside the CDR3, the full variable domain is NAGVMQNPRHLVRRRGQEARLRCSPMKGHSHVYWYRQLPEEGLKFMVYLQKENIIDESGMPKERFSAEFPKEGPSILRIQQVVRGDSAAYFCASSPETGKGYGYTFGSGTRLTVV.

The chain links TRBV6-1 to TRBJ2-7; 9 bases fit TRBD2. Trimming at V came to 0 bases and at J to 4 bases, leaving 4 bases not matched to a gene. The CDR3 runs to 15 residues. The germline gives CDR1 MNHNS, CDR2 SASEGT. This CDR3 reads CASSEAGLALYEQYF. In DNA, the CDR3 is TGTGCCAGCAGTGAAGCGGGACTAGCTTTGTACGAGCAGTACTTC.

This sequence joins TRBV5-6 and TRBJ1-6; no firm D call. This CDR3 comprises 15 residues. CDR1 and CDR2 from the germline V gene are SGHDT and YYEEEE. Trimming shortened V by 4 bases and J by 0 bases, and 8 bases separated the two germline ends. CDR3 region: CASSLGPSYNSPLHF. DNA of the CDR3: TGTGCCAGCAGCCTGGGTCCCTCCTATAATTCACCCCTCCACTTT.

This clone was picked up a small number of times. The chain is built from TRBV4-1 and TRBJ1-4; no firm D call. The germline gives CDR1 MGHRA, CDR2 YSYEKL. The V gene lost 4 bases and the J gene lost 0 bases, with 12 bases spanning the gap. The length of the CDR3 is 16 residues. Here the CDR3 reads CASSPPVTATNEKLFF. CDR3 in DNA: TGCGCCAGCAGCCCACCTGTTACCGCAACTAATGAAAAACTGTTTTTT.

This clone was detected only a few times. The rearrangement links TRBV19 to TRBJ2-4, with a weak D call TRBD2 (5 bases). The CDR3 contains 17 residues. Germline V gene data show CDR1 as LNHDA and CDR2 as SQIVND (reference sequence). V gave up 4 bases and J gave up 3 bases, with 19 bases separating them. The CDR3 loop is CASSRETYRAGKNIQYF. The CDR3 nucleotides read TGTGCCAGTAGTAGGGAGACGTACCGGGCAGGCAAAAACATTCAGTACTTC.

DNA of the CDR3: TGTGCCTGGAGCCTCACAGGGGGCACTGGCTACACCTTC. Translation: CAWSLTGGTGYTF. The rearrangement uses TRBV30 and TRBJ1-2; 9 bases align to TRBD1. The ends lost 3 bases at V and 7 bases at J; junction bases unmatched: 6. The CDR3 totals 13 residues. Germline values: CDR1 GTSNPN, CDR2 SVGIG (reference sequence).

V and J are TRBV11-1 and TRBJ2-7; no clear D. This CDR3 has 13 residues. The ends were cut back, 5 bases at V and 6 bases at J, with 14 bases in the middle. Germline CDR1 and CDR2: SGHAT and FQDESV (reference sequence). The CDR3 nucleotides read TGTGCCAGCAGCAAGTGGGGAAGGGTCGAGCAGTACTTC. It yields the protein CASSKWGRVEQYF.

The chain is built from TRBV5-6 and TRBJ2-5; D unclear. V was clipped by 4 bases and J by 3 bases, with 16 bases between them. This CDR3 region has 15 residues. CDR1 SGHDT and CDR2 YYEEEE come from the germline V gene. The CDR3 here is CASSVGPRSEETQYF. The CDR3 nucleotides read TGTGCCAGCAGCGTTGGTCCCAGGTCGGAAGAGACCCAGTACTTC. Full variable domain (outside the CDR3, taken from reference TRBV5-6 and TRBJ2-5): DAGVTQSPTHLIKTRGQQVTLRCSPKSGHDTVSWYQQALGQGPQFIFQYYEEEERQRGNFPDRFSGHQFPNYSSELNVNALLLGDSALYLCASSVGPRSEETQYFGPGTRLLVL.

This clone came up a few times. This sequence joins TRBV6-1 and TRBJ1-2; the match to TRBD1 covers 8 bases. The CDR3 sequence is 15 residues long. The ends lost 4 bases at V and 4 bases at J; junction bases unmatched: 8. Germline assignment: CDR1 MNHNS and CDR2 SASEGT. For the CDR3, the DNA is TGTGCCAGCAGTGGACTTGGACAGGGTGGCTATGGCTACACCTTC. Protein: CASSGLGQGGYGYTF.

The count of this clone is one. The chain employs TRBV29-1 and TRBJ2-6, with D perhaps matching TRBD1 or TRBD2 (5 bases each). Trimming removed 6 bases at V and 0 bases at J, with 15 bases between. The germline gives CDR1 SQVTM, CDR2 ANQGSEA. CDR3 size: 16 residues. CDR3 region: CSVKGRSSSGANVLTF. The CDR3 DNA is TGCAGCGTAAAGGGACGGTCGAGCTCTGGGGCCAACGTCCTGACTTTC.

The rearrangement links TRBV29-1 to TRBJ1-2; possible D gene TRBD1, 6 bases. Trimming took 3 bases from V and 5 from J, leaving 13 bases between them. Germline assignment: CDR1 SQVTM and CDR2 ANQGSEA. The CDR3 has 13 amino acids. CDR3 amino acids: CSVDADSQYGYTF. In nucleotides, the CDR3 is TGCAGCGTTGATGCGGACAGCCAATATGGCTACACCTTC.

This clone was observed a few times. CDR3 sequence (DNA): TGTGCCAGCAGTTACTCGGGACAGGGGGCTTACGAGCAGTACTTC. Translation gives CASSYSGQGAYEQYF. The chain is built from TRBV6-5 and TRBJ2-7, with 12 nucleotides matching TRBD1. This CDR3 has 15 amino acids. The trim removed 0 bases at V and 4 bases at J, leaving 1 base unmatched. Per germline, CDR1 MNHEY and CDR2 SVGAGI.

The chain links TRBV15 to TRBJ2-4, with TRBD1 matching 8 bases. The V segment lost 1 base and the J segment 8 bases; nucleotides outside the gene matches: 10. This CDR3 contains 16 residues. The germline CDR1 and CDR2 sequences are LNHNV and YYDKDF (reference sequence). The CDR3 region has the DNA TGTGCCACCAGCAGAGCCCCTCCGGACAGGGCGGACATTCAGTACTTC. Protein product: CATSRAPPDRADIQYF.

This chain uses TRBV6-5 with TRBJ2-1, with D perhaps matching TRBD2 (6 bases). Germline CDR1 reads MNHEY; CDR2 reads SVGAGI. The CDR3 is made up of 14 amino acids. The V and J ends lost 5 bases and 9 bases respectively, with 17 bases between them. CDR3 nucleotide sequence: TGTGCCAGCAGTCCGGGGCGGGGACGGGGTGAGCAGTTCTTC. It is translated as CASSPGRGRGEQFF.

CDR3 sequence (DNA): TGTGCCTGGCAAGGGGCGAGCAATCAGCCCCAGCATTTT. Translation: CAWQGASNQPQHF. This sequence joins TRBV30 and TRBJ1-5, with D maybe TRBD1 (5 bases). V gave up 5 bases and J gave up 1 base, with 9 bases separating them. Germline V gene lookup returns CDR1 GTSNPN and CDR2 SVGIG (reference sequence). CDR3 length: 13 amino acids.

This clone was detected only a few times. The chain recombines TRBV6-1 with TRBJ2-5, with 12 positions matching TRBD1. The germline V gene has CDR1 MNHNS and CDR2 SASEGT. Trimming took 6 bases from V and 4 from J; bases not matched to a gene: 6. CDR3 length: 15 amino acids. The CDR3 DNA reads as TGTGCCAGCAGCACCGGGACAGGGGGCGGAGAGACCCAGTACTTC. It codes for CASSTGTGGGETQYF.

The chain has TRBV29-1 and TRBJ2-5, with 9 bases lining up with TRBD1. The CDR3 sequence is 15 residues long. Trimming took 6 bases from V and 4 from J; bases not matched to a gene: 12. Germline CDR1 SQVTM, CDR2 ANQGSEA. CDR3 DNA sequence: TGCAGCGTCGATCTAGTACAGGGGGCGGGAGAGACCCAGTACTTC. Protein product: CSVDLVQGAGETQYF.

This clone was seen at least ten times. This chain uses TRBV10-3 with TRBJ1-5, with D uncertain. CDR3 size: 13 residues. Trimming stripped 3 bases from V and 4 bases from J, with 7 bases between. Germline lookup yields CDR1 ENHRY and CDR2 SYGVKD. CDR3 coding DNA: TGTGCCATCAGTGAAGCGGGGAATCAGCCCCAGCATTTT. Amino acid sequence: CAISEAGNQPQHF.

The chain uses TRBV7-9 and TRBJ2-7; D unresolved. The CDR3 is made up of 14 amino acids. Germline-derived CDR1 and CDR2 are SEHNR and FQNEAQ (reference sequence). Trimming took off 5 bases at V and 7 bases at J, with 18 bases between the two ends. Written as DNA, the CDR3 is TGTGCCAGCAGCCCCGGCGACGAGCGAGTAGAGCAGTACTTC. Protein product: CASSPGDERVEQYF. The variable domain in full, with the rest retrieved from reference TRBV7-9 and TRBJ2-7, is DTGVSQNPRHKITKRGQNVTFRCDPISEHNRLYWYRQTLGQGPEFLTYFQNEAQLEKSRLLSDRFSAERPKGSFSTLEIQRTEQGDSAMYLCASSPGDERVEQYFGPGTRLTVT.

This chain joins TRBV30 and TRBJ1-1; D perhaps matches TRBD1 (5 bases). The CDR3 spans 10 residues. Germline V CDR1 and CDR2: GTSNPN, SVGIG (reference sequence). V was pared by 5 bases and J by 8 bases, with 9 bases between. CDR3 coding DNA: TGTGCCTGGGGGGGACTCGAAGCTTTCTTT. This encodes CAWGGLEAFF.

This clone was observed a handful of times. At the DNA level, this CDR3 is encoded by other sequences in the same sample as well. This sequence joins TRBV11-2 and TRBJ2-1; 14 bases fit TRBD2. Trimming cost V 5 bases and J 4 bases; bases outside gene matches: 7. Germline CDR1 is SGHAT and CDR2 is FQNNGV. The CDR3 length is 17 residues. Written as DNA, the CDR3 is TGTGCCAGCAGCCTAGGACTAGCGGGGGGTTCTTACAATGAGCAGTTCTTC. Protein product: CASSLGLAGGSYNEQFF. Drawing the rest from reference TRBV11-2 and TRBJ2-1, the complete variable domain is EAGVAQSPRYKIIEKRQSVAFWCNPISGHATLYWYQQILGQGPKLLIQFQNNGVVDDSQLPKDRFSAERLKGVDSTLKIQPAKLEDSAVYLCASSLGLAGGSYNEQFFGPGTRLTVL.

This clone was observed a few times. The genes are TRBV30 and TRBJ1-4; possible D gene TRBD1, 5 bases. Germline V gene sequence: CDR1 GTSNPN, CDR2 SVGIG (reference sequence). V was pared by 5 bases and J by 4 bases, with 14 bases between. This CDR3 has 14 amino acids. The CDR3 protein is CAWGSGQVNEKLFF. CDR3 DNA: TGTGCCTGGGGCAGTGGACAAGTTAATGAAAAACTGTTTTTT. Variable domain in full (rest from reference TRBV30 and TRBJ1-4): SQTIHQWPATLVQPVGSPLSLECTVEGTSNPNLYWYRQAAGRGLQLLFYSVGIGQISSEVPQNLSASRPQDRQFILSSKKLLLSDSGFYLCAWGSGQVNEKLFFGSGTQLSVL.